The source of this TCR beta chain is a study of T cells after yellow fever vaccination. UMIs and a universal primer site were added when TCR cDNA was made by 5'RACE template switching. Using its own MiXCR run on the 5' RACE reads, TCRdb lists one record per CDR3 protein. The table records around 610,000 distinct CDR3 sequences, 13% of them present only once. Germline V gene lookup returns CDR1 LGHNA and CDR2 YSLEER. The CDR3 contains 16 residues. V was clipped by 0 bases and J by 5 bases; unmatched bases: 3. This clonotype was detected a few times. V is TRBV4-3 and J is TRBJ2-1; 11 bases are shared with TRBD2. This clonotype was sampled from a man aged 25-45 years who received the YFV17D yellow fever vaccine. This specimen was PBMCs, taken on the day of the yellow fever booster vaccination. Here the CDR3 reads CASSQDGTSGDNEQFF. Written as DNA, the CDR3 is TGCGCCAGCAGCCAAGACGGGACTAGCGGAGACAATGAGCAGTTCTTC.